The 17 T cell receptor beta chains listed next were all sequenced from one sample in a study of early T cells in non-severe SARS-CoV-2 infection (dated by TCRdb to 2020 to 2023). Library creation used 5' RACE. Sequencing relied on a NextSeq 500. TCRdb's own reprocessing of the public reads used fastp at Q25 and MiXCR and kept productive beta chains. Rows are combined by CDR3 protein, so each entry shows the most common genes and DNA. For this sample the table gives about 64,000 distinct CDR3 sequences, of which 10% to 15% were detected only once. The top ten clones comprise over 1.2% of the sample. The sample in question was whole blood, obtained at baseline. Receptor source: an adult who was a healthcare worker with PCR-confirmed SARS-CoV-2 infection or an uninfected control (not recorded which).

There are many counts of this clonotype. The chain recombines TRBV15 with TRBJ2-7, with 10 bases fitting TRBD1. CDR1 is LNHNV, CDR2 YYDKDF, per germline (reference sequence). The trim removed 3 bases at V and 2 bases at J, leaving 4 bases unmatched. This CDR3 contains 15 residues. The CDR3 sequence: CATSRPGQGTYEQYF. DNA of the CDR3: TGTGCCACCAGCAGGCCGGGACAGGGGACCTACGAGCAGTACTTC.

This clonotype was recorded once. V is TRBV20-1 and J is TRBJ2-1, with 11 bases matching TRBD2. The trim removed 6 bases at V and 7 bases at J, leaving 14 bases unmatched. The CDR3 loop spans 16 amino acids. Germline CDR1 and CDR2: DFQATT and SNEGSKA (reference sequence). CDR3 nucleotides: TGCAGTGCCCAAACGGGGCTAGCGGGGGGAAGAAATGAGCAGTTCTTC. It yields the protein CSAQTGLAGGRNEQFF.

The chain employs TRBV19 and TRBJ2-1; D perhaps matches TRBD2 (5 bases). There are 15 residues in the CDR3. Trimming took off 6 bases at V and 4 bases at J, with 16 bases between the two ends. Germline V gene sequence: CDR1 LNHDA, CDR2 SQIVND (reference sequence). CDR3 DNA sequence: TGTGCCAGTAGCTTACCGAGACTAATTTACAATGAGCAGTTCTTC. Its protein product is CASSLPRLIYNEQFF.

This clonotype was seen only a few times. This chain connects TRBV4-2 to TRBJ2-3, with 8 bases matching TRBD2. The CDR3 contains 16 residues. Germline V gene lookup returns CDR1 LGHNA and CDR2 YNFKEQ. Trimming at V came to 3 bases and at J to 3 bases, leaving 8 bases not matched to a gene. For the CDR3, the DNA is TGTGCCAGCAGCCAGGGCGGGGGGAGTTTTACAGATACGCAGTATTTT. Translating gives CASSQGGGSFTDTQYF.

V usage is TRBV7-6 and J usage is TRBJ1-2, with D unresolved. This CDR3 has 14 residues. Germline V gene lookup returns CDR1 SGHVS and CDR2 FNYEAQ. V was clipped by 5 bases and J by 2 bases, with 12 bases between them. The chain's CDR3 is CASSPRGSNYGYTF. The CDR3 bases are TGTGCCAGCAGCCCTCGTGGGAGCAACTATGGCTACACCTTC.

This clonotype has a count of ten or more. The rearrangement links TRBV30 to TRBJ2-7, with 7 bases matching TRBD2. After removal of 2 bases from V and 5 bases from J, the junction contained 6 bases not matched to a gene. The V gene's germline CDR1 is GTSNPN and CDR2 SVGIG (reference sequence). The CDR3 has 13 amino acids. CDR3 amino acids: CAWSPREIHEQYF. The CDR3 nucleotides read TGTGCCTGGAGTCCGCGGGAGATCCACGAGCAGTACTTC.

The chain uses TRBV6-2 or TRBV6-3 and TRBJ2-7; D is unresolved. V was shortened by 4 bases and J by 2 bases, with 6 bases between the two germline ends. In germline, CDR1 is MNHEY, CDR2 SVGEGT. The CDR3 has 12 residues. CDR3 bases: TGTGCCAGCAGTTTCCCGACCTACGAGCAGTACTTC. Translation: CASSFPTYEQYF.

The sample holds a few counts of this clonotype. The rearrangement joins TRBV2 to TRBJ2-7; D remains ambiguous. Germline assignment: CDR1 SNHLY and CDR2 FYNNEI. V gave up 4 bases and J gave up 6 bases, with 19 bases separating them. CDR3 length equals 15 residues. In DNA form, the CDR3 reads TGTGCCAGCAGTGTTCGCTCGGGCTTACCCGGCGAGCAGTACTTC. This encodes CASSVRSGLPGEQYF.

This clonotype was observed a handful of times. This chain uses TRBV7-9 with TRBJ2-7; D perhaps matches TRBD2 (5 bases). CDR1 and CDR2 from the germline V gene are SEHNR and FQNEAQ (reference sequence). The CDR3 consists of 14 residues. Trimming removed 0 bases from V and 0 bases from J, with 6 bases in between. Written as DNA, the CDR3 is TGTGCCAGCAGCTTAGCACGGGACTCCTACGAGCAGTACTTC. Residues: CASSLARDSYEQYF.

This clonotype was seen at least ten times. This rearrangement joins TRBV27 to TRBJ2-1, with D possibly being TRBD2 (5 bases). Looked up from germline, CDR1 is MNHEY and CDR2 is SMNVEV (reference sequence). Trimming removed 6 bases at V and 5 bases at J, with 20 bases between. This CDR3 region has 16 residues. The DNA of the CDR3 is TGTGCCAGCAGCTCCCCGGAGGCGCGACATCACAATGAGCAGTTCTTC. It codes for CASSSPEARHHNEQFF.

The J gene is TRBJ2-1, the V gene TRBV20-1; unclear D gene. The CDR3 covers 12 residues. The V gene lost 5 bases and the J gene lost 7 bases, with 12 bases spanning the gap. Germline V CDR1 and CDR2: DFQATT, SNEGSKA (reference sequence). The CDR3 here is CSALKGSNEQFF. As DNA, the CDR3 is TGCAGTGCTCTAAAAGGATCGAATGAGCAGTTCTTC.

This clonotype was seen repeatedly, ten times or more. The chain's CDR3 is CATSRYRSLNTEAFF. The CDR3 DNA sequence: TGTGCCACCAGCAGATACAGGTCCTTGAACACTGAAGCTTTCTTT. The genes are TRBV15 and TRBJ1-1; the D gene is possibly TRBD1 (5 bases). Germline V gene data show CDR1 as LNHNV and CDR2 as YYDKDF (reference sequence). The V end lost 2 bases, the J end lost 0 bases, and 10 bases lay between the germline ends. This CDR3 has 15 amino acids.

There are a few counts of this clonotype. CDR3 nucleotides: TGTGCCACATTCAAACTTTCTTCGCGGCTCGGCGGGGGATCGAACGAGCAGTACTTC. Translating gives CATFKLSSRLGGGSNEQYF. This chain joins TRBV6-2 or TRBV6-3 and TRBJ2-7; 7 nucleotides agree with TRBD2. The V gene end was trimmed by 10 bases and the J gene end by 5 bases; junction bases not matched to a gene: 29. The CDR3 has 19 amino acids. Germline-derived CDR1 and CDR2 are MNHEY and SVGEGT.

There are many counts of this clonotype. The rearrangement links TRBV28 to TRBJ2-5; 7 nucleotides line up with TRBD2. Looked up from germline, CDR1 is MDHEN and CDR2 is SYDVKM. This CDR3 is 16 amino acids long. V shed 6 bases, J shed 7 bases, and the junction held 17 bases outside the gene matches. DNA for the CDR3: TGTGCCAGCAGCCAGCGGGACTACCCGCCTAAGGTGACCCAGTACTTC. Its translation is CASSQRDYPPKVTQYF.

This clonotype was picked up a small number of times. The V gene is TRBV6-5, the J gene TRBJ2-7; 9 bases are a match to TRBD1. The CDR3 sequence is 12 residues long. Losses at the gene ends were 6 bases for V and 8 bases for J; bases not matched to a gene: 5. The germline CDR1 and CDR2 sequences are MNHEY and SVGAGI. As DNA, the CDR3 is TGTGCCAGCAGGGACAGGGGTACGAAGCAGTACTTC. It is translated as CASRDRGTKQYF.

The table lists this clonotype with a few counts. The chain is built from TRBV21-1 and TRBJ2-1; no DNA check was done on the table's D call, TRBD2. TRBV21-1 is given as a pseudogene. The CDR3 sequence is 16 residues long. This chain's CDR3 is CASSPRTSGGADEQFF. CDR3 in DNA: TGTGCCAGCAGCCCTAGGACTAGCGGGGGGGCGGATGAGCAGTTCTTC.

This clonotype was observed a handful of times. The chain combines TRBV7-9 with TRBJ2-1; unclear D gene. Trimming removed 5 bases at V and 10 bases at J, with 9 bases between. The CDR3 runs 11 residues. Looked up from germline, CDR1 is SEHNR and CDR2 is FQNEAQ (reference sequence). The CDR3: CASSPLREQFF. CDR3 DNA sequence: TGTGCCAGCAGCCCCCTCCGGGAGCAGTTCTTC.